Below, 3 T cell receptor beta chains from the same sample are listed, as sequenced in a study of identical twins. Each CDR3 protein is one row after TCRdb ran MiXCR on the 5' RACE reads. Among 200,000 or so distinct CDR3 sequences listed, around 8.1% were seen once. This sample was also put to use in a study of yellow fever vaccine responses in identical twins.

The source material was memory (CD45RO+) T cells sorted from blood. The receptors originated from a woman between 18 and 29 years old in good health.

This clonotype was recorded at least ten times. The J gene is TRBJ2-5, the V gene TRBV5-1; the match to TRBD2 covers 10 bases. CDR1 SGHRS and CDR2 YFSETQ come from the germline V gene. This CDR3 is 16 amino acids long. The V segment lost 4 bases and the J segment 1 base; nucleotides outside the gene matches: 7. The CDR3 nucleotides are TGCGCCAGCAGCCGGACTAGCGGATCCGTCCAAGAGACCCAGTACTTC. Its translation is CASSRTSGSVQETQYF.

This clonotype has ten or more counts. The chain employs TRBV10-3 and TRBJ2-7; D not certain. V lost 4 bases and J lost 6, with 10 bases in between. CDR3 length equals 12 residues. Germline V gene data show CDR1 as ENHRY and CDR2 as SYGVKD. The CDR3 protein is CAISVGLGEQYF. The CDR3 nucleotides read TGTGCCATCAGTGTAGGGCTTGGCGAGCAGTACTTC.

This clonotype was counted many times. The chain is built from TRBV20-1 and TRBJ2-7; D is ambiguous. This CDR3 has 11 residues. V lost 6 bases and J lost 2, with 8 bases in between. CDR1 and CDR2 from the germline V gene are DFQATT and SNEGSKA (reference sequence). CDR3 DNA sequence: TGCAGTGCCCCAGGAGCCTACGAGCAGTACTTC. This gives the protein CSAPGAYEQYF.